The 16 T cell receptor beta chains reported below all come from one sample, sequenced in a study of blood T cell repertoires in COVID-19. Assay: immunoSEQ multiplex PCR; the TCRdb copy retains only in-frame clones and omits some. The sample holds a few hundred thousand clones; 89% are singletons and the top ten take 0.94%. Material: peripheral blood. Receptor source: a woman in her forties who had recovered from COVID-19.

The chain joins TRBV11-2 to TRBJ2-7, with 16 bases aligning to TRBD2. J was trimmed by 3 bases and V by 4 bases; bases with no gene match: 12. The germline V gene has CDR1 SGHAT and CDR2 FQNNGV. The CDR3 totals 19 residues. CDR3 region: CASSSQTGTSGRANYEQYF. The CDR3 DNA follows: TGTGCCAGCAGCTCCCAGACAGGGACTAGCGGGAGGGCCAACTACGAGCAGTACTTC.

This chain connects TRBV3-1 (or the pseudogene TRBV3-2) to TRBJ2-5; the D gene is possibly TRBD1 (5 bases). Per germline, CDR1 LGHDT and CDR2 YNNKEL (reference sequence). Between the trimmed V and J ends, which lost 8 bases and 4 bases, there was a span of 14 bases. The CDR3 is 13 residues long. Written as DNA, the CDR3 is TGTGCCAGCGGGGCCGGCCAGGGAGAGACCCAGTACTTC. Protein: CASGAGQGETQYF.

This chain joins TRBV5-4 and TRBJ1-2, with 7 positions matching TRBD1. Germline V gives CDR1 SGHNT, CDR2 YYREEE (reference sequence). V shed 0 bases and J 2 bases; nucleotides not matched to a gene: 4. CDR3 length: 15 amino acids. The CDR3 here is CASSLDTGENYGYTF. CDR3 nucleotide sequence: TGTGCCAGCAGCTTGGATACAGGGGAAAACTATGGCTACACCTTC.

V gene TRBV3-1 (or the pseudogene TRBV3-2) combines with J gene TRBJ2-5; 14 nucleotides align to TRBD2. With V trimmed by 6 bases and J by 4 bases, 10 bases remained unmatched. CDR1 and CDR2 (germline): LGHDT, YNNKEL (reference sequence). This CDR3 is 17 amino acids long. CDR3 sequence reads: CASSVIGTSGSGETQYF. CDR3 in DNA: TGTGCCAGCAGTGTGATCGGGACTAGCGGGAGTGGAGAGACCCAGTACTTC.

This sequence joins TRBV11-1 and TRBJ2-7; D call uncertain. The CDR3 runs 17 residues. V was cut by 0 bases and J by 0 bases, with 15 bases left in between. Germline assignment: CDR1 SGHAT and CDR2 FQDESV (reference sequence). The CDR3 reads CASSLALTTASSYEQYF. The CDR3 nucleotides read TGTGCCAGCAGCTTAGCCTTAACAACGGCTAGCTCCTACGAGCAGTACTTC.

The chain couples TRBV7-2 to TRBJ2-3; D not resolved. There are 14 residues in the CDR3. Trimming took off 2 bases at V and 0 bases at J, with 6 bases between the two ends. Germline V gene sequence: CDR1 SGHTA, CDR2 FQGNSA. For the CDR3, the DNA is TGTGCCAGCAGCTTATCTTTTAGCACAGATACGCAGTATTTT. Translating it yields CASSLSFSTDTQYF.

This clone appeared a single time. This sequence joins TRBV5-4 and TRBJ1-3; 7 bases map to TRBD1. With 4 bases clipped from V and 1 base from J, the junction kept 8 bases outside the gene matches. This CDR3 has 16 residues. CDR1 SGHNT and CDR2 YYREEE come from the germline V gene (reference sequence). The CDR3 bases are TGTGCCAGCAGCGATGACAGGGTCCGATCTGGAAACACCATATATTTT. This sequence encodes CASSDDRVRSGNTIYF.

This chain connects TRBV4-1 to TRBJ2-5, with no clear D. V was cut by 1 base and J by 5 bases, with 2 bases left in between. This CDR3 region has 11 residues. Germline CDR1 is MGHRA and CDR2 is YSYEKL. The CDR3 is CASSQAETQYF. DNA for the CDR3: TGCGCCAGCAGCCAAGCTGAGACCCAGTACTTC.

V gene TRBV3-1 (or the pseudogene TRBV3-2) combines with J gene TRBJ2-2, with D possibly being TRBD2 (7 bases). CDR3 length equals 17 residues. CDR1 is LGHDT and CDR2 is YNNKEL in the germline V gene (reference sequence). V dropped 4 bases and J dropped 3 bases, with 18 bases sitting between them. CDR3 in DNA: TGTGCCAGCAGCCCCGGGTTAGGGGGAGGGGACACCGGGGAGCTGTTTTTT. Amino acid sequence: CASSPGLGGGDTGELFF.

The chain links TRBV28 to TRBJ1-5; D is perhaps TRBD1 (6 bases). This CDR3 region has 17 residues. CDR1 and CDR2 from the germline V gene are MDHEN and SYDVKM. V was trimmed by 2 bases and J by 2 bases, leaving 16 bases between them. The CDR3 spells CASSLRGRGEGNQPQHF. Written as DNA, the CDR3 is TGTGCCAGCAGTTTAAGGGGCAGGGGTGAGGGCAATCAGCCCCAGCATTTT.

This chain connects TRBV10-3 to TRBJ2-3, with 11 bases fitting TRBD2. V shed 4 bases, J shed 0 bases, and the junction held 0 bases outside the gene matches. CDR1 is ENHRY, CDR2 SYGVKD, per germline. The CDR3 runs to 15 residues. The CDR3 nucleotides are TGTGCCATCAGTGGACTAGCGGGGAGCACAGATACGCAGTATTTT. It codes for CAISGLAGSTDTQYF.

The J gene is TRBJ1-5, the V gene TRBV28; 7 bases line up with TRBD1. The junction had 4 bases not matched to a gene; V was cut back by 3 bases and J by 2 bases. Germline values: CDR1 MDHEN, CDR2 SYDVKM. CDR3 length: 15 residues. The CDR3 protein is CASSFFGQGNQPQHF. The CDR3 region has the DNA TGTGCCAGCAGTTTTTTCGGACAGGGCAATCAGCCCCAGCATTTT.

The chain employs TRBV28 and TRBJ2-7; 7 nucleotides align to TRBD1. The V segment lost 5 bases and the J segment 7 bases; nucleotides outside the gene matches: 17. From germline, CDR1 is MDHEN and CDR2 SYDVKM. The CDR3 has 16 residues. CDR3 DNA: TGTGCCAGCAGTCCCCTGACAGGGCAACCCTTGGTTGAGCAGTACTTC. Amino acid sequence: CASSPLTGQPLVEQYF.

This rearrangement joins TRBV19 to TRBJ1-4; TRBD1 agrees at 7 bases. Germline V gene lookup returns CDR1 LNHDA and CDR2 SQIVND (reference sequence). This CDR3 is built from 15 residues. The V gene end was trimmed by 6 bases and the J gene end by 7 bases; junction bases not matched to a gene: 11. CDR3 nucleotide sequence: TGTGCCAGTAGCCTGACAGGGAGCAAGGGTGAAAAACTGTTTTTT. This encodes CASSLTGSKGEKLFF. The full variable domain, rest sourced from reference TRBV19 and TRBJ1-4, is DGGITQSPKYLFRKEGQNVTLSCEQNLNHDAMYWYRQDPGQGLRLIYYSQIVNDFQKGDIAEGYSVSREKKESFPLTVTSAQKNPTAFYLCASSLTGSKGEKLFFGSGTQLSVL.

V and J are TRBV4-1 and TRBJ2-5, with 8 bases identical to TRBD2. Germline V gene sequence: CDR1 MGHRA, CDR2 YSYEKL. Unmatched junction bases numbered 8, after V lost 3 bases and J lost 5 bases. CDR3 size: 15 residues. The CDR3 DNA follows: TGCGCCAGCAGCCAGATTGGACTAGCTCTTGAGACCCAGTACTTC. As protein: CASSQIGLALETQYF.

This sequence joins TRBV18 and TRBJ1-1; tentative D call: TRBD1 (5 bases). From germline, CDR1 is KGHSH and CDR2 LQKENI. The CDR3 covers 14 residues. Trimming left V 8 bases short and J 5 bases short, with 18 bases between. Here the CDR3 DNA reads TGTGCCAGCCTAAAATACGGCGGGGCAACTGAAGCTTTCTTT. This encodes CASLKYGGATEAFF. Variable domain in full (rest from reference TRBV18 and TRBJ1-1): NAGVMQNPRHLVRRRGQEARLRCSPMKGHSHVYWYRQLPEEGLKFMVYLQKENIIDESGMPKERFSAEFPKEGPSILRIQQVVRGDSAAYFCASLKYGGATEAFFGQGTRLTVV.